The 5 T cell receptor beta chains below were found in one sample sequenced in a study of PD-L1 blockade in urothelial cancer. Time point indicated: peripheral blood 6 weeks after treatment start. Clones were read by immunoSEQ multiplex PCR, and TCRdb kept only the in-frame ones, dropping some. The sample has around 38,000 clones, 86% seen once. The specimen comprised PBMCs, sampled around atezolizumab (anti-PD-L1) treatment. These receptors were collected from a man in his sixties with urothelial cancer.

This chain uses TRBV9 with TRBJ1-3; no definite D call. Germline assignment: CDR1 SGDLS and CDR2 YYNGEE. Trimming removed 0 bases at V and 2 bases at J, with 12 bases between. The CDR3 totals 16 residues. The CDR3 spells CASSVVAELPGNTIYF. The CDR3 DNA is TGTGCCAGCAGCGTAGTTGCCGAGCTTCCTGGAAACACCATATATTTT.

The table lists this clone with a count of one. The chain joins TRBV6-1 to TRBJ2-1; 7 nucleotides line up with TRBD2. This CDR3 is 15 amino acids long. Trimming cost V 8 bases and J 7 bases; bases outside gene matches: 14. The germline V gene has CDR1 MNHNS and CDR2 SASEGT. The CDR3 coding sequence is TGTGCCAGCCTAAAGGGAGCGGGAAATAGGAATGAGCAGTTCTTC. It encodes CASLKGAGNRNEQFF.

V usage is TRBV2 and J usage is TRBJ2-5; D is possibly TRBD2 (5 bases). The length of the CDR3 is 13 residues. Trimming stripped 5 bases from V and 4 bases from J, with 11 bases between. CDR1 is SNHLY, CDR2 FYNNEI, per germline. The CDR3 DNA reads TGTGCCAGCAGTTCGCGTCGGGGAGAGACCCAGTACTTC. This encodes CASSSRRGETQYF.

The chain carries TRBV6-5 and TRBJ1-4, with 11 bases fitting TRBD1. Germline V lookup: CDR1 MNHEY, CDR2 SVGAGI. J gave up 8 bases and V 2 bases, and 7 bases lay outside the gene matches. There are 16 residues in the CDR3. In DNA, the CDR3 is TGTGCCAGCAGTTACGCCACCGGGACAGGGGGGGAAAAACTGTTTTTT. It specifies CASSYATGTGGEKLFF.

V usage is TRBV5-1 and J usage is TRBJ1-4; TRBD1 might be the D (6 bases). The CDR3 length is 14 residues. Trimming removed 4 bases at V and 8 bases at J, with 15 bases between. Germline CDR1 reads SGHRS; CDR2 reads YFSETQ. The CDR3 nucleotides are TGCGCCAGCAGCCCCTGGACAGTGGCAGAAAAACTGTTTTTT. Residues: CASSPWTVAEKLFF.